These 21 T cell receptor beta chains were sequenced from one sample in a study of T cells in Graves' hyperthyroidism and ophthalmopathy. The TCR beta CDR3 regions underwent amplification using RNA transcripts as the source. The TCR CDR3 first-round RT-PCR relied on the HTBI primer set. TCRdb ran MiXCR on the multiplex PCR reads and lists one entry per CDR3 protein. The sample includes about 720,000 distinct CDR3 sequences, roughly 17% of them seen just once. Sequencing input: blood. Source of these receptors: a man aged 18 to 29 with Graves' hyperthyroidism.

This clonotype was seen repeatedly, ten times or more. The chain is built from TRBV5-1 and TRBJ2-2; 9 nucleotides match TRBD1. The CDR3 is made up of 14 amino acids. CDR1 and CDR2 (germline): SGHRS, YFSETQ. The trim removed 0 bases at V and 6 bases at J, leaving 0 bases unmatched. CDR3: CASSLGTGAGELFF. Here the CDR3 DNA reads TGCGCCAGCAGCTTGGGGACAGGGGCCGGGGAGCTGTTTTTT.

This clonotype was counted at least ten times. CDR3 loop: CATSPGLAGGADTQYF. As DNA, the CDR3 is TGTGCCACCAGCCCCGGACTAGCGGGAGGGGCAGATACGCAGTATTTT. The chain links TRBV15 to TRBJ2-3, with 15 nucleotides matching TRBD2. J gave up 4 bases and V 5 bases, and 4 bases lay outside the gene matches. CDR1 is LNHNV, CDR2 YYDKDF, per germline (reference sequence). The CDR3 is 16 amino acids.

This clonotype has at least ten counts. The genes are TRBV2 and TRBJ1-2; D ambiguous. CDR1 is SNHLY and CDR2 is FYNNEI in the germline V gene. V was shortened by 6 bases and J by 1 base, with 12 bases between the two germline ends. This CDR3 is built from 14 residues. As DNA, the CDR3 is TGTGCCAGCAGATTCACGCAAAGTAACTATGGCTACACCTTC. It codes for CASRFTQSNYGYTF.

The V gene is TRBV2, the J gene TRBJ2-7; D not resolved. The CDR3 has 13 amino acids. CDR1 is SNHLY and CDR2 is FYNNEI in the germline V gene. Trimming shortened V by 1 base and J by 3 bases, and 7 bases separated the two germline ends. The CDR3 DNA sequence: TGTGCCAGCAGTGAAGTAAATAACTACGAGCAGTACTTC. It yields the protein CASSEVNNYEQYF. The complete variable domain, with remaining parts taken from reference TRBV2 and TRBJ2-7, reads EPEVTQTPSHQVTQMGQEVILRCVPISNHLYFYWYRQILGQKVEFLVSFYNNEISEKSEIFDDQFSVERPDGSNFTLKIRSTKLEDSAMYFCASSEVNNYEQYFGPGTRLTVT.

The chain uses TRBV19 and TRBJ2-1; 8 bases line up with TRBD2. Per germline, CDR1 LNHDA and CDR2 SQIVND (reference sequence). The CDR3 sequence is 13 residues long. V lost 5 bases, J lost 8 bases, and 5 bases stayed unmatched. CDR3 DNA: TGTGCCAGTAGTTCGCGGGGGGAGGATGAGCAGTTCTTC. It yields the protein CASSSRGEDEQFF.

This clonotype was detected many times. The chain uses TRBV28 and TRBJ2-1, with unresolved D. The CDR3 runs 13 residues. CDR1 and CDR2 from the germline V gene are MDHEN and SYDVKM. Between the trimmed V and J ends, which lost 6 bases and 0 bases, there was a span of 6 bases. CDR3 region: CASRPISYNEQFF. CDR3 coding DNA: TGTGCCAGCAGACCAATCTCCTACAATGAGCAGTTCTTC. Full variable domain (remainder filled in from reference TRBV28 and TRBJ2-1): DVKVTQSSRYLVKRTGEKVFLECVQDMDHENMFWYRQDPGLGLRLIYFSYDVKMKEKGDIPEGYSVSREKKERFSLILESASTNQTSMYLCASRPISYNEQFFGPGTRLTVL.

This chain uses TRBV27 with TRBJ2-2; TRBD2 is a possible D gene (6 bases). The CDR3 contains 15 residues. Deletions cut 1 base from V and 5 bases from J, with 11 bases between. Germline loops: CDR1 MNHEY, CDR2 SMNVEV (reference sequence). The CDR3 spells CASSLWGVVTGELFF. In nucleotides, the CDR3 is TGTGCCAGCAGTTTATGGGGGGTAGTAACCGGGGAGCTGTTTTTT.

At least ten counts were recorded for this clonotype. The junction departs from germline at one end; a sequencing error may be responsible. V usage is TRBV20-1 and J usage is TRBJ2-5, with D hard to call. CDR3 size: 12 residues. Looked up from germline, CDR1 is DFQATT and CDR2 is SNEGSKA (reference sequence). The CDR3: CSGRSPQETQYF. Here the CDR3 DNA reads TGCAGTGGTAGAAGCCCCCAAGAGACCCAGTACTTC.

The chain recombines TRBV19 with TRBJ1-5, with D hard to call. This CDR3 has 16 amino acids. V was trimmed by 5 bases and J by 0 bases, leaving 14 bases between them. CDR1 and CDR2 (germline): LNHDA, SQIVND (reference sequence). The CDR3 region is CASSPRAGNSNQPQHF. CDR3 bases: TGTGCCAGTAGTCCGCGGGCAGGTAATAGCAATCAGCCCCAGCATTTT.

This clonotype has at least ten counts. The chain joins TRBV7-9 to TRBJ2-7; 12 nucleotides align to TRBD2. The CDR3 is 16 residues long. Germline CDR1 reads SEHNR; CDR2 reads FQNEAQ (reference sequence). V dropped 4 bases and J dropped 2; count of bases not matched to a gene: 6. CDR3 nucleotides: TGTGCCAGCAGCTACCCACTAGCGGGAGGTACCTACGAGCAGTACTTC. Protein sequence: CASSYPLAGGTYEQYF.

This clonotype was seen a handful of times. The chain is built from TRBV20-1 and TRBJ2-1; a possible D gene is TRBD2 (5 bases). CDR3 size: 14 residues. Germline CDR1 reads DFQATT; CDR2 reads SNEGSKA (reference sequence). Trimming removed 3 bases at V and 0 bases at J, with 9 bases between. The CDR3 sequence is CSASGMGSYNEQFF. CDR3 in DNA: TGCAGTGCTAGCGGGATGGGCTCCTACAATGAGCAGTTCTTC.

The CDR3: CASSYRGGEQFF. The CDR3 DNA sequence: TGTGCCAGCAGTTACCGGGGAGGTGAGCAGTTCTTC. The chain is built from TRBV6-2 or TRBV6-3 and TRBJ2-1, with a tentative D call TRBD2 (6 bases). Germline lookup yields CDR1 MNHEY and CDR2 SVGEGT. The CDR3 has 12 amino acids. V lost 2 bases and J lost 9, with 8 bases in between.

This clonotype came up once. The chain recombines TRBV7-3 with TRBJ2-7; TRBD2 agrees at 9 bases. J gave up 5 bases and V 0 bases, and 5 bases lay outside the gene matches. The CDR3 has 15 amino acids. Per the germline V gene, CDR1 is SGHTA and CDR2 is FQGTGA. CDR3: CASSLTSGRSNEQYF. The CDR3, as DNA: TGTGCCAGCAGCTTAACCAGCGGGAGGTCCAACGAGCAGTACTTC. Full variable domain (outside the CDR3, taken from reference TRBV7-3 and TRBJ2-7): GAGVSQTPSNKVTEKGKYVELRCDPISGHTALYWYRQSLGQGPEFLIYFQGTGAADDSGLPNDRFFAVRPEGSVSTLKIQRTERGDSAVYLCASSLTSGRSNEQYFGPGTRLTVT.

This clonotype came up a few times. This chain connects TRBV29-1 to TRBJ2-7; D call uncertain. Germline V gene sequence: CDR1 SQVTM, CDR2 ANQGSEA. The V end was cut by 0 bases, the J end by 4 bases, with 7 bases between. The CDR3 extends over 12 amino acids. Here the CDR3 reads CSVEERGYEQYF. The CDR3, as DNA: TGCAGCGTTGAAGAGAGAGGATACGAGCAGTACTTC.

This clonotype was counted many times. This chain joins TRBV28 and TRBJ2-2, with 9 bases lining up with TRBD2. In germline, CDR1 is MDHEN, CDR2 SYDVKM. The CDR3 contains 14 residues. Trimming took 2 bases from V and 5 from J; bases not matched to a gene: 0. CDR3 protein: CASSLLAGTGELFF. The CDR3 bases are TGTGCCAGCAGTTTACTAGCGGGGACCGGGGAGCTGTTTTTT.

The chain employs TRBV27 and TRBJ2-1, with 8 positions matching TRBD1. CDR1 MNHEY and CDR2 SMNVEV come from the germline V gene (reference sequence). The CDR3 length is 14 residues. The V segment lost 3 bases and the J segment 12 bases; nucleotides outside the gene matches: 10. CDR3 residues: CASSFHGQGLGQFF. CDR3 coding DNA: TGTGCCAGCAGTTTCCACGGACAGGGTCTAGGGCAGTTCTTC.

This clonotype was seen a few times. The chain joins TRBV5-5 to TRBJ1-6, with D hard to call. Per germline, CDR1 SGHKS and CDR2 YYEKEE (reference sequence). The CDR3 covers 17 residues. Trimming removed 4 bases at V and 1 base at J, with 15 bases between. CDR3 coding DNA: TGTGCCAGCAGCCCCCACGGGGTGGGTTCCTATAATTCACCCCTCCACTTT. This sequence encodes CASSPHGVGSYNSPLHF.

This clonotype was recorded at least ten times. The V gene is TRBV7-2, the J gene TRBJ1-5; unclear D gene. Trimming removed 1 base at V and 6 bases at J, with 4 bases between. CDR3 size: 12 residues. Germline CDR1 is SGHTA and CDR2 is FQGNSA. The CDR3 coding sequence is TGTGCCAGCAGCTTAGATGGTCAGCCCCAGCATTTT. It yields the protein CASSLDGQPQHF.

This clonotype was found a few times. The V gene is TRBV30, the J gene TRBJ2-7, with 12 bases fitting TRBD1. The CDR3 sequence is 15 residues long. After removal of 0 bases from V and 5 bases from J, the junction contained 5 bases not matched to a gene. Germline CDR1 is GTSNPN and CDR2 is SVGIG (reference sequence). The CDR3 reads CAWSVLGTGGNEQYF. The DNA of the CDR3 is TGTGCCTGGAGTGTACTCGGGACAGGGGGCAACGAGCAGTACTTC. Together with reference TRBV30 and TRBJ2-7, the CDR3 gives the full variable domain: SQTIHQWPATLVQPVGSPLSLECTVEGTSNPNLYWYRQAAGRGLQLLFYSVGIGQISSEVPQNLSASRPQDRQFILSSKKLLLSDSGFYLCAWSVLGTGGNEQYFGPGTRLTVT.

The V gene is TRBV7-9, the J gene TRBJ2-7; D not resolved. Germline CDR1 and CDR2: SEHNR and FQNEAQ (reference sequence). V was clipped by 3 bases and J by 4 bases, with 10 bases between them. The CDR3 contains 13 residues. CDR3 sequence: CASSFPPSYEQYF. The CDR3 DNA sequence: TGTGCCAGCAGCTTTCCCCCTAGTTACGAGCAGTACTTC.

V usage is TRBV19 and J usage is TRBJ2-2, with D perhaps matching TRBD1 or TRBD2 (6 bases each). CDR1 is LNHDA, CDR2 SQIVND, per germline (reference sequence). The CDR3 has 12 amino acids. V was shortened by 6 bases and J by 9 bases, with 11 bases between the two germline ends. This CDR3 is CASRGGWRELFF. In DNA form, the CDR3 reads TGTGCCAGTAGGGGGGGCTGGCGGGAGCTGTTTTTT.